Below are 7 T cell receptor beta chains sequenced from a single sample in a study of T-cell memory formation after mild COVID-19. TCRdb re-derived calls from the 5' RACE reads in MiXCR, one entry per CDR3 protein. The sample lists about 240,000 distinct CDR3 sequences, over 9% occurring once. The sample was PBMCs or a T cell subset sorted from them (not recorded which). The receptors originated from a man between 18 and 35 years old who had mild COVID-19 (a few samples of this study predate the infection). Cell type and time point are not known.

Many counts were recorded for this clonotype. The CDR3 region is CASSQRWDEKLFF. The CDR3 coding sequence is TGTGCCAGCAGCCAAAGGTGGGATGAAAAACTGTTTTTT. The rearrangement joins TRBV6-5 to TRBJ1-4, with D hard to call. Germline CDR1 MNHEY, CDR2 SVGAGI. The CDR3 has 13 amino acids. Trimming removed 6 bases from V and 6 bases from J, with 11 bases in between.

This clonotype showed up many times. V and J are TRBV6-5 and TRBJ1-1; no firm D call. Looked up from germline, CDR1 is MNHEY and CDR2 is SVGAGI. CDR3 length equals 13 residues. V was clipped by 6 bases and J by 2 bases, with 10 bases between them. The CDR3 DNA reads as TGTGCCAGCAGCTCCGGACCCAACACTGAAGCTTTCTTT. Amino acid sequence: CASSSGPNTEAFF.

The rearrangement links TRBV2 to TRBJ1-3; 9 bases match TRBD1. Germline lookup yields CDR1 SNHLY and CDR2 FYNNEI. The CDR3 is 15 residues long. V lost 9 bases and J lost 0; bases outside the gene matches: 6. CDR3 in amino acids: CASDRGVGSGNTIYF. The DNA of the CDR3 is TGTGCCAGTGACAGGGGGGTAGGCTCTGGAAACACCATATATTTT.

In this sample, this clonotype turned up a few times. The CDR3 sequence: CASRPPGGLMNTEAFF. In DNA form, the CDR3 reads TGTGCCAGCAGGCCGCCGGGTGGACTCATGAACACTGAAGCTTTCTTT. The chain combines TRBV5-4 with TRBJ1-1; no firm D call. The CDR3 has 16 amino acids. V was trimmed by 5 bases and J by 0 bases, leaving 17 bases between them. Germline V gives CDR1 SGHNT, CDR2 YYREEE (reference sequence).

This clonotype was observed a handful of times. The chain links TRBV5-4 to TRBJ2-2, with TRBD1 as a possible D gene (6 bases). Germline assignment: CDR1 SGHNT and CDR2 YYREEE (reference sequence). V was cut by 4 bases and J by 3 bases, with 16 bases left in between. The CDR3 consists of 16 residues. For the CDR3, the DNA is TGTGCCAGCAGCATTGGGGGCAGGGGTTACACCGGGGAGCTGTTTTTT. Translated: CASSIGGRGYTGELFF.

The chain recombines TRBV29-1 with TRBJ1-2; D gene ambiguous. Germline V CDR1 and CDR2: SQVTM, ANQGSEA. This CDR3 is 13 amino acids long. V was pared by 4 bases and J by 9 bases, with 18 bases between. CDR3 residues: CSVAAPLISSYTF. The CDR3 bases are TGCAGCGTTGCCGCCCCGCTAATTAGCAGCTACACCTTC.

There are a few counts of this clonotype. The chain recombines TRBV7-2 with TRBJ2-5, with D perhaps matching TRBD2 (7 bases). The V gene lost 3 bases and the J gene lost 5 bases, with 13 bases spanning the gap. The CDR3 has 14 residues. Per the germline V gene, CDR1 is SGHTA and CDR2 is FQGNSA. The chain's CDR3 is CASSFPGGWETQYF. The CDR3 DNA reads TGTGCCAGCAGCTTCCCGGGGGGCTGGGAGACCCAGTACTTC.